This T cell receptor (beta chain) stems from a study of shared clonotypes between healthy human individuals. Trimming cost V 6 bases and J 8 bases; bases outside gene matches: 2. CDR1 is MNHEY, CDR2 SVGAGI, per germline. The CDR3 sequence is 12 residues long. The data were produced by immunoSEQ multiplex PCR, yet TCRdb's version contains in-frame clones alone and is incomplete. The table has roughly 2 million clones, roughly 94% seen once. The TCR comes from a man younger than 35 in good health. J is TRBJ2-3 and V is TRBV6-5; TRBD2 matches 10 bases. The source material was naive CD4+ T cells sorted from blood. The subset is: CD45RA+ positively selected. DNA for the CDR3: TGTGCCAGCAGCTTAGCGGGAGGTACGCAGTATTTT. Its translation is CASSLAGGTQYF.